This TCR beta chain was obtained from a study of blood T cell repertoires in COVID-19. The overall study: The United States, Italy and Spain supplied acute and convalescent COVID-19 samples. T cells, B-cell-depleted T cells, or PBMCs supplied cDNA or gDNA.

Patients in Seattle were enrolled during active infection, then followed longitudinally. The authors' processing: Scientists estimated how many nucleated cells there were by amplifying reference gene primers. Libraries were prepared by immunoSEQ multiplex PCR; TCRdb keeps only in-frame clonotypes and omits some of them. D and trimming were read from the DNA, whereas the V and J calls and clone size are those reported in that table. Of around 400,000 clones listed, around 87% were seen once; the top ten hold 8.5% to 12%. Germline CDR1 is MGHRA and CDR2 is YSYEKL. This CDR3 contains 15 residues. V was clipped by 5 bases and J by 2 bases, with 13 bases between them.

This clonotype originated in a woman younger than 45 with COVID-19, enrolled during active disease. The sample taken for sequencing was peripheral blood. The chain employs TRBV4-1 and TRBJ1-3; maybe TRBD1 (6 bases). The CDR3 protein is CASSKGHTTGNTIYF. DNA of the CDR3: TGCGCCAGCAGCAAGGGACATACCACTGGAAACACCATATATTTT.